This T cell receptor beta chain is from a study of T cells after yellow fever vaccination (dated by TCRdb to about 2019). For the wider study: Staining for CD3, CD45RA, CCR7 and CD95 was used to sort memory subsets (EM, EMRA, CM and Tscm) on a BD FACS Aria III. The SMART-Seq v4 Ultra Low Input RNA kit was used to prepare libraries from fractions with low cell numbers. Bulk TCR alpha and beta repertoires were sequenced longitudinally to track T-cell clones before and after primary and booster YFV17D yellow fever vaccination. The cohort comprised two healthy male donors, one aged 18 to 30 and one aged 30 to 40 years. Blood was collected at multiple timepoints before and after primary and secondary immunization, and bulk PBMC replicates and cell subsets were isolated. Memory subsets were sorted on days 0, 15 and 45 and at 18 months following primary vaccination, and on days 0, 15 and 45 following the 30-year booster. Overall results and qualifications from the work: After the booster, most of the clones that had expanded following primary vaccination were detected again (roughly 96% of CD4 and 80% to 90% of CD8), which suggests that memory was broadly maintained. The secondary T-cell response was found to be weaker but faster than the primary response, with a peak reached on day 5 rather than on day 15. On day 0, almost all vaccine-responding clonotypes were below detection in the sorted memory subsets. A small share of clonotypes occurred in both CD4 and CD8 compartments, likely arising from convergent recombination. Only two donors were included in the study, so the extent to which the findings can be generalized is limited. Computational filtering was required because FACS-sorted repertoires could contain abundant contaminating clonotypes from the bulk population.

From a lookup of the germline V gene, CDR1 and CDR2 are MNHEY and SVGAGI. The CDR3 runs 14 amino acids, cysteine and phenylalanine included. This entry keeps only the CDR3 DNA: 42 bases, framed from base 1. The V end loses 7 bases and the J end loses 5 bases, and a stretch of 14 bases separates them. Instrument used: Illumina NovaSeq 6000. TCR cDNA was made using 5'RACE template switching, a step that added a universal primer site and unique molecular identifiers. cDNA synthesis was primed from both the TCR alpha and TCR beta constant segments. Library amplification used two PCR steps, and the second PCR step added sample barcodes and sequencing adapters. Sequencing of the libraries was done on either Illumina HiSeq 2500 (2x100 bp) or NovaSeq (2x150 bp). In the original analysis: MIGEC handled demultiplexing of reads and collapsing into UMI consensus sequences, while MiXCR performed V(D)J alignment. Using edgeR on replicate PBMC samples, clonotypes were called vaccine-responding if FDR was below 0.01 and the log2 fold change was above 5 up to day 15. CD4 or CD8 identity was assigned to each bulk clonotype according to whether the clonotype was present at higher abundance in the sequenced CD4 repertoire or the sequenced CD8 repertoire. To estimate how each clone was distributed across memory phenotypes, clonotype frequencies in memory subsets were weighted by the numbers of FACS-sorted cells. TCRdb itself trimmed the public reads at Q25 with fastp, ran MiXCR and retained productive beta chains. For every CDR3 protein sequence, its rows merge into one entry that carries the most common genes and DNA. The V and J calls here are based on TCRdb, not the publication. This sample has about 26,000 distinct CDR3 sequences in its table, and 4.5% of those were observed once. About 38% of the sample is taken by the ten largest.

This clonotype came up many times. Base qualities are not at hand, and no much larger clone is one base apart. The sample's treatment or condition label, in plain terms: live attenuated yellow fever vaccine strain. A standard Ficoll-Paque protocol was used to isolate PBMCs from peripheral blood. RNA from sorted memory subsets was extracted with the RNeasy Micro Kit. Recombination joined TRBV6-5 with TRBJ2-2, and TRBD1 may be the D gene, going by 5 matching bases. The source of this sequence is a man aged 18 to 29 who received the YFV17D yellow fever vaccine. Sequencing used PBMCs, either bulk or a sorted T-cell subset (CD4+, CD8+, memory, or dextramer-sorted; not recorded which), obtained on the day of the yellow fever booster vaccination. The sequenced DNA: TGTGCCAGCACCCAGGGTGGGTCGACCGGGGAGCTGTTTTTT. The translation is CASTQGGSTGELFF.